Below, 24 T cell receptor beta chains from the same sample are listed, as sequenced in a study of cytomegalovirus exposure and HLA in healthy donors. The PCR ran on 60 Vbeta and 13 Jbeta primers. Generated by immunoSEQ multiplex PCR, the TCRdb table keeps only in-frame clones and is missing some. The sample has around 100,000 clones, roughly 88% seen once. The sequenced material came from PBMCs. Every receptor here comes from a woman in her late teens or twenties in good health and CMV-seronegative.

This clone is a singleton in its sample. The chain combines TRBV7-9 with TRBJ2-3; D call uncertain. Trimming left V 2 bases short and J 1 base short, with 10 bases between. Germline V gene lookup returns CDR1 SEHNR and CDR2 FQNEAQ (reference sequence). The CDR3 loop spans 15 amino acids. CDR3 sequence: CASSLTSEGTDTQYF. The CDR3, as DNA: TGTGCCAGCAGCTTAACAAGCGAGGGCACAGATACGCAGTATTTT.

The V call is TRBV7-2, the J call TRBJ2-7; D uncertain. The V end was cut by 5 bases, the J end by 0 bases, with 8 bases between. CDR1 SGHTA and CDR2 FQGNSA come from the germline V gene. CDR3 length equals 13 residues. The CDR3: CASSPTYSYEQYF. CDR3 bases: TGTGCCAGCAGCCCAACCTACTCCTACGAGCAGTACTTC.

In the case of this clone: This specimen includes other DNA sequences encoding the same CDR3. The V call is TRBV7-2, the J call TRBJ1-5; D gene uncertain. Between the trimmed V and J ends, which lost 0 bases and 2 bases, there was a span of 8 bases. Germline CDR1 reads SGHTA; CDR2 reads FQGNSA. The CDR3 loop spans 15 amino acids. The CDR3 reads CASSLAAYGNQPQHF. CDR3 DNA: TGTGCCAGCAGCTTAGCAGCGTATGGCAATCAGCCCCAGCATTTT.

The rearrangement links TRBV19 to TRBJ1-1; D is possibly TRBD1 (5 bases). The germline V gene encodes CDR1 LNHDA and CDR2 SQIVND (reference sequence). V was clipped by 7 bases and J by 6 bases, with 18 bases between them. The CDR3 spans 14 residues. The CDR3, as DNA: TGTGCCAGTAAAGATGAGGCAGGGTGGCCTGAAGCTTTCTTT. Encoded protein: CASKDEAGWPEAFF.

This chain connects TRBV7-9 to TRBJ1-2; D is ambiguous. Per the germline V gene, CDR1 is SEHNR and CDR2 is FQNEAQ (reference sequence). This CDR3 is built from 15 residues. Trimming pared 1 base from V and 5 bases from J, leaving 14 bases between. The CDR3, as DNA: TGTGCCAGCAGCTTAGATTGGGAGGGCATTTATGGCTACACCTTC. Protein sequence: CASSLDWEGIYGYTF. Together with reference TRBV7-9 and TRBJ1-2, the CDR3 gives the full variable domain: DTGVSQNPRHKITKRGQNVTFRCDPISEHNRLYWYRQTLGQGPEFLTYFQNEAQLEKSRLLSDRFSAERPKGSFSTLEIQRTEQGDSAMYLCASSLDWEGIYGYTFGSGTRLTVV.

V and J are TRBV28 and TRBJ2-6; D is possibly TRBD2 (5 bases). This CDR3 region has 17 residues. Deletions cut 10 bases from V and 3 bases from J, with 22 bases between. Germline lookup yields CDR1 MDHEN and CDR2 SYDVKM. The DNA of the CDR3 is TGTGCCACTCTCGACGGAGGAAGTGGGTATGGGGCCAACGTCCTGACTTTC. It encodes CATLDGGSGYGANVLTF.

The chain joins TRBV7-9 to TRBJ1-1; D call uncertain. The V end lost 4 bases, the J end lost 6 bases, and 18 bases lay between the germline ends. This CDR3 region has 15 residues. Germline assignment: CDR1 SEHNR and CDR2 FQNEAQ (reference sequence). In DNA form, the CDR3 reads TGTGCCAGCAGCTCTAGAGGGCTGGGAGACGCTGAAGCTTTCTTT. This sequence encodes CASSSRGLGDAEAFF.

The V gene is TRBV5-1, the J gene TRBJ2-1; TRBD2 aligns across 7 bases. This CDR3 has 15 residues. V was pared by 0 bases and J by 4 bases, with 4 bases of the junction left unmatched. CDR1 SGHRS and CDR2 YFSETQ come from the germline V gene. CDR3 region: CASSLVVAGYNEQFF. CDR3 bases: TGCGCCAGCAGCTTGGTGGTAGCGGGTTACAATGAGCAGTTCTTC.

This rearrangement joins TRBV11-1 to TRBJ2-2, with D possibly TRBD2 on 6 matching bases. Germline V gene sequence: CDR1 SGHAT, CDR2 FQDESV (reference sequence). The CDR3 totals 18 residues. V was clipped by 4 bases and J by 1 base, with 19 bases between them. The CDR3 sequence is CASSSRSGGVKNTGELFF. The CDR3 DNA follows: TGTGCCAGCAGCTCCCGGTCCGGGGGAGTAAAGAACACCGGGGAGCTGTTTTTT.

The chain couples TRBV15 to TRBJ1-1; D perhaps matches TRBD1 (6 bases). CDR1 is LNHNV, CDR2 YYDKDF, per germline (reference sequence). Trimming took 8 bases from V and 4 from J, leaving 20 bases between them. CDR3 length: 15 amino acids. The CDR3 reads CATSKDAGGFTEAFF. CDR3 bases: TGTGCCACCTCAAAAGACGCGGGGGGCTTCACTGAAGCTTTCTTT.

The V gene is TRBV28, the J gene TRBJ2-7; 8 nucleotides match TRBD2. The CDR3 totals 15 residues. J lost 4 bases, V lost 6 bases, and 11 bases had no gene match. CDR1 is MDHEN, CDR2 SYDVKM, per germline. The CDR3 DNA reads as TGTGCCAGCAGGCCCTCGGGAGGGTCTTCGTACGAGCAGTACTTC. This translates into CASRPSGGSSYEQYF.

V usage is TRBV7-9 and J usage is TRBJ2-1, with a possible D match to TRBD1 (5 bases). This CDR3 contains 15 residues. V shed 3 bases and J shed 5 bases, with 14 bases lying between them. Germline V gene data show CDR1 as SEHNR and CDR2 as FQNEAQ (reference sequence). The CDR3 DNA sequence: TGTGCCAGCAGCTTGTTCCTAGGGGTCGACAATGAGCAGTTCTTC. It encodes CASSLFLGVDNEQFF.

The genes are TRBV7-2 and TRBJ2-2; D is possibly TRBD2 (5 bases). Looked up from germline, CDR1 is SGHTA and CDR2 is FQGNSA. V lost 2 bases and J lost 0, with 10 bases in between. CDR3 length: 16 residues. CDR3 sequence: CASSLLRASNTGELFF. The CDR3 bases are TGTGCCAGCAGCTTATTGCGGGCCTCGAACACCGGGGAGCTGTTTTTT.

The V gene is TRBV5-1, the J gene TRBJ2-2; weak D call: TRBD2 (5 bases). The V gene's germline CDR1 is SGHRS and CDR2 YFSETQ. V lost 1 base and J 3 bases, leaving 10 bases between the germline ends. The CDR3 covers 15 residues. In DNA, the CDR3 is TGCGCCAGCAGCTTGTCGGGGTCCGACACCGGGGAGCTGTTTTTT. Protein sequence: CASSLSGSDTGELFF.

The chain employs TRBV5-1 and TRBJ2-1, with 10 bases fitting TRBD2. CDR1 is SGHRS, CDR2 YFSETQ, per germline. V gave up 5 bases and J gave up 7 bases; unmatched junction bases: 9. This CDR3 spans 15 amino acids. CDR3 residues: CASRTSGVSQNEQFF. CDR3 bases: TGCGCCAGCAGAACTAGCGGGGTATCGCAGAATGAGCAGTTCTTC.

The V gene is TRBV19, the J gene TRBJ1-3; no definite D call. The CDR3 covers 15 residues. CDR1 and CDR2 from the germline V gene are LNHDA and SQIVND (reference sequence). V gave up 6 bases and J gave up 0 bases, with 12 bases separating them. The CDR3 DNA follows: TGTGCCAGTAGCCCGACACCATTCTCTGGAAACACCATATATTTT. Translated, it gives CASSPTPFSGNTIYF. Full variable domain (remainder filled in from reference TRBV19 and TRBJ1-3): DGGITQSPKYLFRKEGQNVTLSCEQNLNHDAMYWYRQDPGQGLRLIYYSQIVNDFQKGDIAEGYSVSREKKESFPLTVTSAQKNPTAFYLCASSPTPFSGNTIYFGEGSWLTVV.

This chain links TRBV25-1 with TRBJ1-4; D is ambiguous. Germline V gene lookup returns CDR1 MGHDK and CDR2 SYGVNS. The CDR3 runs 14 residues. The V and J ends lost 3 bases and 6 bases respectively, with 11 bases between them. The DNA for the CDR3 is TGTGCCAGCAGTGATGCTGTCTACGATGAAAAACTGTTTTTT. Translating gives CASSDAVYDEKLFF.

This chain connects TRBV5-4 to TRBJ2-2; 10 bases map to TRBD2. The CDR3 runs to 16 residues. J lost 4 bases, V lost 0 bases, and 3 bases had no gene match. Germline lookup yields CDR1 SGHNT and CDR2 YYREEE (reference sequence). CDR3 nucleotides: TGTGCCAGCAGCTTGGGGCCTAGCGGGAGCACCGGGGAGCTGTTTTTT. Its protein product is CASSLGPSGSTGELFF.

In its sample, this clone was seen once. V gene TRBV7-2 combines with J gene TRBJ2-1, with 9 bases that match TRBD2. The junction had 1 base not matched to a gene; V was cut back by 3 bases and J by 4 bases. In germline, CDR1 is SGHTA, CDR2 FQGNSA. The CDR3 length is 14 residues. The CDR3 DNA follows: TGTGCCAGCAGCTTGGGACTAGCTTACAATGAGCAGTTCTTC. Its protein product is CASSLGLAYNEQFF.

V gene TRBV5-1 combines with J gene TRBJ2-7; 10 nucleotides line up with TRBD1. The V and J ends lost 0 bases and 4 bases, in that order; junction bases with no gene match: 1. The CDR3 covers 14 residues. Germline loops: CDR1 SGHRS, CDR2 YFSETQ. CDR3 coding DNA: TGCGCCAGCAGCTTGGGACAGGGGGCGTACGAGCAGTACTTC. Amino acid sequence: CASSLGQGAYEQYF.

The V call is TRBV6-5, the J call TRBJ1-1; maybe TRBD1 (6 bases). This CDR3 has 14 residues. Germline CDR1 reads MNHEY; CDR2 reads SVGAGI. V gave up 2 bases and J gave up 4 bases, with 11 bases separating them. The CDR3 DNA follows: TGTGCCAGCAGTTACGCGGGGGCGGTCACTGAAGCTTTCTTT. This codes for CASSYAGAVTEAFF.

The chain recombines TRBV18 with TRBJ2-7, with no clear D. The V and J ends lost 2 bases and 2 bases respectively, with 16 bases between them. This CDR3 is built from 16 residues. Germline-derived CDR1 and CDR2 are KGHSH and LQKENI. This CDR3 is CASSPLSLTHTYEQYF. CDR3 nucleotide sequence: TGTGCCAGCTCACCATTAAGCCTCACCCATACCTACGAGCAGTACTTC.

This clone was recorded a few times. The CDR3 sequence is CASSYSSGRTYEQYF. The CDR3 DNA is TGTGCCAGCAGTTATTCTAGCGGGAGGACCTACGAGCAGTACTTC. The J gene is TRBJ2-7, the V gene TRBV6-5, with 11 positions matching TRBD2. Trimming removed 3 bases from V and 2 bases from J; junction bases left unmatched: 3. This CDR3 region has 15 residues. Germline V gene sequence: CDR1 MNHEY, CDR2 SVGAGI.

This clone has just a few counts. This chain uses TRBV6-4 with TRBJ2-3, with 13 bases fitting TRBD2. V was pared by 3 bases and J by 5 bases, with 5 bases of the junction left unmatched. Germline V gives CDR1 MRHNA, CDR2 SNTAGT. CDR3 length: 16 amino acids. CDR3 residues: CASSELAGGPGDTQYF. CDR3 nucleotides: TGTGCCAGCAGTGAACTAGCGGGAGGGCCTGGAGATACGCAGTATTTT.